The subject of this entry is one T cell receptor (beta chain). These data belong to a study of blood T cell repertoires in COVID-19. Study summary: Samples representing acute and convalescent COVID-19 were sourced from the United States, Italy and Spain. The cDNA or gDNA used as material had been derived from T cells, B-cell-depleted T cells, or PBMCs.

As handled by the study authors: Estimates of nucleated cell counts were drawn from the amplification of reference gene primers. Libraries were prepared by immunoSEQ multiplex PCR; TCRdb keeps only in-frame clonotypes and omits some of them. That table furnishes V, J and clone size, whereas the DNA furnished D and trimming. This table holds 170,000 or so clones, around nine tenths found once. Germline V gene lookup returns CDR1 SEHNR and CDR2 FQNEAQ (reference sequence). The CDR3 loop spans 15 amino acids. Trimming removed 3 bases from V and 4 bases from J, with 15 bases in between. The TCR comes from a woman under 30 who had recovered from COVID-19. Sequencing input: peripheral blood. The rearrangement joins TRBV7-9 to TRBJ1-2; TRBD1 is a possible D gene (5 bases). CDR3: CASSFAQGRSYGYTF. The CDR3 DNA is TGTGCCAGCAGCTTTGCCCAGGGTAGGAGCTATGGCTACACCTTC. Drawing the rest from reference TRBV7-9 and TRBJ1-2, the complete variable domain is DTGVSQNPRHKITKRGQNVTFRCDPISEHNRLYWYRQTLGQGPEFLTYFQNEAQLEKSRLLSDRFSAERPKGSFSTLEIQRTEQGDSAMYLCASSFAQGRSYGYTFGSGTRLTVV.